This entry lists 16 T cell receptor beta chains sequenced from one sample in a study of blood T cell repertoires in COVID-19. Clones were read by immunoSEQ multiplex PCR, and TCRdb kept only the in-frame ones, dropping some. The sample contains approximately 180,000 clones, about 88% of which appear only once. The sequenced sample consisted of PBMCs or T cells enriched from blood (not recorded which). These receptors originate from a woman in her thirties or forties with acute COVID-19.

CDR3 sequence: CASSLGTSNQPQHF. CDR3 DNA sequence: TGCGCCAGCAGCTTGGGGACAAGTAATCAGCCCCAGCATTTT. V usage is TRBV5-1 and J usage is TRBJ1-5, with a tentative D call TRBD1 (5 bases). This CDR3 is built from 14 residues. Germline V CDR1 and CDR2: SGHRS, YFSETQ. Trimming left V 0 bases short and J 4 bases short, with 8 bases between.

The V gene is TRBV7-9, the J gene TRBJ1-2; perhaps TRBD1 as D (5 bases). The germline gives CDR1 SEHNR, CDR2 FQNEAQ (reference sequence). This CDR3 has 13 residues. V was cut by 2 bases and J by 8 bases, with 12 bases left in between. The CDR3 DNA follows: TGTGCCAGCAGCTTAATGGGACTACCGGGCTACACCTTC. This sequence encodes CASSLMGLPGYTF.

The chain employs TRBV11-2 and TRBJ2-2; D perhaps matches TRBD1 (6 bases). Trimming stripped 3 bases from V and 3 bases from J, with 11 bases between. Germline CDR1 is SGHAT and CDR2 is FQNNGV. The length of the CDR3 is 15 residues. The CDR3 coding sequence is TGTGCCAGCAGCTTTGGACAGAGCTACACCGGGGAGCTGTTTTTT. This translates into CASSFGQSYTGELFF.

This chain connects TRBV27 to TRBJ2-1, with 7 bases that match TRBD1. The junction had 8 bases not matched to a gene; V was cut back by 6 bases and J by 0 bases. Germline-derived CDR1 and CDR2 are MNHEY and SMNVEV (reference sequence). The CDR3 loop spans 16 amino acids. The CDR3 sequence: CASRGTVSYSYNEQFF. The CDR3 DNA reads as TGTGCCAGCAGGGGGACAGTCTCGTACTCCTACAATGAGCAGTTCTTC.

The chain carries TRBV11-2 and TRBJ2-1; TRBD2 aligns across 10 bases. V was pared by 5 bases and J by 12 bases, with 13 bases of the junction left unmatched. The V gene's germline CDR1 is SGHAT and CDR2 FQNNGV. The CDR3 sequence is 15 residues long. For the CDR3, the DNA is TGTGCCAGCAGCAGGGGGCTAGCGGGAGAGGTTGGGCAGTTCTTC. This codes for CASSRGLAGEVGQFF. The whole variable domain, remainder taken from reference TRBV11-2 and TRBJ2-1, is EAGVAQSPRYKIIEKRQSVAFWCNPISGHATLYWYQQILGQGPKLLIQFQNNGVVDDSQLPKDRFSAERLKGVDSTLKIQPAKLEDSAVYLCASSRGLAGEVGQFFGPGTRLTVL.

The gene calls are TRBV5-1 and TRBJ2-3; TRBD1 matches 8 bases. The germline V gene encodes CDR1 SGHRS and CDR2 YFSETQ. V was pared by 1 base and J by 3 bases, with 4 bases of the junction left unmatched. The CDR3 is 15 amino acids. CDR3: CASSLQTGVTDTQYF. In DNA, the CDR3 is TGCGCCAGCAGCTTGCAGACAGGGGTGACAGATACGCAGTATTTT.

The chain couples TRBV19 to TRBJ1-2; D gene uncertain. CDR1 and CDR2 (germline): LNHDA, SQIVND (reference sequence). This CDR3 contains 12 residues. The V and J ends lost 3 bases and 1 base respectively, with 3 bases between them. This chain's CDR3 is CASSMSNYGYTF. The CDR3, as DNA: TGTGCCAGTAGTATGAGTAACTATGGCTACACCTTC.

This clone was detected once. The CDR3 DNA reads as TGTGCCAGCGACCCAGGGCATCAGCCCCAGCATTTT. It codes for CASDPGHQPQHF. The chain carries TRBV27 and TRBJ1-5; D is perhaps TRBD1 (5 bases). Germline V gives CDR1 MNHEY, CDR2 SMNVEV (reference sequence). V was clipped by 8 bases and J by 5 bases, with 10 bases between them. The CDR3 runs to 12 residues.

The rearrangement links TRBV13 to TRBJ2-7; TRBD1 is a possible D gene (5 bases). Germline CDR1 is PRHDT and CDR2 is FYEKMQ (reference sequence). This CDR3 has 13 amino acids. The ends were cut back, 5 bases at V and 5 bases at J, with 13 bases in the middle. The CDR3 sequence is CASSPAGRNEQYF. In DNA, the CDR3 is TGTGCCAGCAGCCCTGCAGGGCGGAACGAGCAGTACTTC.

V usage is TRBV19 and J usage is TRBJ1-1, with D perhaps matching TRBD1 (5 bases). CDR1 and CDR2 (germline): LNHDA, SQIVND (reference sequence). Trimming removed 2 bases from V and 4 bases from J, with 11 bases in between. The length of the CDR3 is 14 residues. Written as DNA, the CDR3 is TGTGCCAGTAGTATACAGGGCTCGGGCACTGAAGCTTTCTTT. It is translated as CASSIQGSGTEAFF.

In nucleotides, the CDR3 is TGTGCCAGCAGCACCACGGACGGGATCTACGAGCAGTACTTC. The encoded protein is CASSTTDGIYEQYF. This chain joins TRBV11-2 and TRBJ2-7; tentatively, D is TRBD2 (5 bases). CDR1 SGHAT and CDR2 FQNNGV come from the germline V gene. The CDR3 consists of 14 residues. Trimming took off 5 bases at V and 3 bases at J, with 14 bases between the two ends.

The chain carries TRBV27 and TRBJ1-6; possibly TRBD1 for D (5 bases). The CDR3 sequence is 14 residues long. CDR1 and CDR2 (germline): MNHEY, SMNVEV (reference sequence). V lost 3 bases and J lost 9, with 12 bases in between. As DNA, the CDR3 is TGTGCCAGCAGTTTTCGGGGGGGAGGTTCACCCCTCCACTTT. This codes for CASSFRGGGSPLHF.

This chain uses TRBV4-1 with TRBJ1-2; 9 bases map to TRBD1. V was clipped by 1 base and J by 0 bases; unmatched bases: 18. This CDR3 is 21 amino acids long. The germline CDR1 and CDR2 sequences are MGHRA and YSYEKL. This chain's CDR3 is CASSQGPFSGTGTLTNYGYTF. CDR3 sequence (DNA): TGCGCCAGCAGCCAAGGCCCCTTTTCTGGGACAGGGACTCTTACTAACTATGGCTACACCTTC.

This chain links TRBV5-1 with TRBJ2-1; 12 bases are shared with TRBD2. CDR1 and CDR2 (germline): SGHRS, YFSETQ. The CDR3 runs to 15 residues. Trimming cost V 3 bases and J 9 bases; bases outside gene matches: 7. The chain's CDR3 is CASSSLAGGHSEQFF. The DNA of the CDR3 is TGCGCCAGCAGCTCTCTAGCGGGGGGGCACAGTGAGCAGTTCTTC.

The rearrangement uses TRBV4-1 and TRBJ2-3; 9 nucleotides match TRBD1. Germline-derived CDR1 and CDR2 are MGHRA and YSYEKL. V lost 6 bases to trimming and J lost 6 bases; unmatched junction nucleotides: 10. There are 15 residues in the CDR3. The CDR3 is CASRLQQQGADTQYF. CDR3 nucleotide sequence: TGCGCCAGCAGACTCCAACAACAGGGGGCGGATACGCAGTATTTT.

The CDR3 sequence: CASSLVPGQPQHF. CDR3 DNA sequence: TGTGCCAGCAGCTTAGTCCCGGGGCAGCCCCAGCATTTT. The chain links TRBV7-2 to TRBJ1-5; D remains unclear. V was clipped by 1 base and J by 7 bases, with 8 bases between them. Germline V gives CDR1 SGHTA, CDR2 FQGNSA. The CDR3 covers 13 residues.